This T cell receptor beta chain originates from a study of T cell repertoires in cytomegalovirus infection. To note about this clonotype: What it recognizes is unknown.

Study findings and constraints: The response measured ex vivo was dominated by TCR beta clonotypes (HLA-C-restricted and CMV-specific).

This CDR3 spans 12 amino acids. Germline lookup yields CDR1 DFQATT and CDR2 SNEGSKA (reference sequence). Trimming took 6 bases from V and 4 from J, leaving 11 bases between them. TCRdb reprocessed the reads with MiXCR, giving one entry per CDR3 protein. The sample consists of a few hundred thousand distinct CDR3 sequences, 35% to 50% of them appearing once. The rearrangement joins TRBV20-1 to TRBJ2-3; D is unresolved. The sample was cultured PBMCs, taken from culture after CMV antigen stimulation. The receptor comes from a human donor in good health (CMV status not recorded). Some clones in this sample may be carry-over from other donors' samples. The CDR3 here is CSASLRPDTQYF. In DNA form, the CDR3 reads TGCAGTGCCTCCCTCAGGCCAGATACGCAGTATTTT.